The 9 T cell receptor beta chains below all came from one sample that was sequenced in a study of blood T cell repertoires in COVID-19. Libraries were prepared by immunoSEQ multiplex PCR; TCRdb keeps only in-frame clonotypes and omits some of them. The sample shows approximately 390,000 clones, about 83% of them seen only once. The sample comprised PBMCs or T cells enriched from blood (not recorded which). The receptors here all came from a woman in her fifties or sixties who had recovered from COVID-19.

About this clone itself: This CDR3 is also generated by other DNA sequences in the sample. J is TRBJ1-5 and V is TRBV18, with TRBD1 matching over 9 bases. Germline assignment: CDR1 KGHSH and CDR2 LQKENI. The CDR3 consists of 14 residues. With V trimmed by 6 bases and J by 4 bases, 4 bases remained unmatched. Here the CDR3 DNA reads TGTGCCAGCTCCCCCGGGACAGGGAATCAGCCCCAGCATTTT. It encodes CASSPGTGNQPQHF.

CDR3 sequence (DNA): TGTGCCAGCAGTGTAACGGACAGGGGGGAAAAACTGTTTTTT. Its translation is CASSVTDRGEKLFF. The chain recombines TRBV2 with TRBJ1-4, with 10 bases fitting TRBD1. Trimming at V came to 4 bases and at J to 8 bases, leaving 4 bases not matched to a gene. The germline CDR1 and CDR2 sequences are SNHLY and FYNNEI. This CDR3 spans 14 amino acids.

The chain recombines TRBV18 with TRBJ1-2, with 8 nucleotides matching TRBD1. This CDR3 comprises 13 residues. The ends lost 4 bases at V and 6 bases at J; junction bases unmatched: 4. The V gene's germline CDR1 is KGHSH and CDR2 LQKENI. CDR3 nucleotide sequence: TGTGCCAGCTCACGCACAGGGGGGAATGGCTACACCTTC. Its protein product is CASSRTGGNGYTF.

Note on this clone: Additional DNA sequences in this sample encode the identical CDR3. The chain is built from TRBV3-1 (or the pseudogene TRBV3-2) and TRBJ1-1; D ambiguous. V lost 1 base and J lost 0, with 6 bases in between. The V gene's germline CDR1 is LGHDT and CDR2 YNNKEL (reference sequence). CDR3 length: 14 amino acids. CDR3 in amino acids: CASSQATVNTEAFF. CDR3 coding DNA: TGTGCCAGCAGCCAAGCCACAGTGAACACTGAAGCTTTCTTT.

The chain uses TRBV30 and TRBJ2-6; D may be TRBD1 (5 bases). This CDR3 has 14 amino acids. The V gene lost 1 base and the J gene lost 4 bases, with 8 bases spanning the gap. Germline loops: CDR1 GTSNPN, CDR2 SVGIG (reference sequence). The CDR3 spells CAWSGGSGANVLTF. CDR3 in DNA: TGTGCCTGGAGTGGGGGCTCCGGGGCCAACGTCCTGACTTTC.

For the CDR3, the DNA is TGTGCCAGCAGCTCGGGACAGAAGAACACTGAAGCTTTCTTT. Translated: CASSSGQKNTEAFF. The chain uses TRBV28 and TRBJ1-1, with 7 bases fitting TRBD1. From germline, CDR1 is MDHEN and CDR2 SYDVKM. J gave up 1 base and V 6 bases, and 5 bases lay outside the gene matches. The CDR3 contains 14 residues.

The chain carries TRBV11-2 and TRBJ2-1, with a tentative D call TRBD2 (7 bases). Trimming stripped 5 bases from V and 3 bases from J, with 17 bases between. Germline V CDR1 and CDR2: SGHAT, FQNNGV. The CDR3 sequence is 16 residues long. CDR3 sequence: CASSPPRGRGYNEQFF. The CDR3 coding sequence is TGTGCCAGCAGCCCACCGCGGGGGCGGGGCTACAATGAGCAGTTCTTC.

This clone was counted ten times or more. The chain employs TRBV12-3 or TRBV12-4 and TRBJ1-1; the D is unclear. V was pared by 6 bases and J by 9 bases, with 17 bases between. The CDR3 is made up of 13 amino acids. CDR3 nucleotide sequence: TGTGCCAGCAGGCTAAGTGGTTTTTTCCAAGCTTTCTTT. Amino acid sequence: CASRLSGFFQAFF.

The chain links TRBV4-1 to TRBJ1-3; D gene uncertain. V shed 0 bases and J shed 2 bases, with 11 bases lying between them. There are 16 residues in the CDR3. Germline values: CDR1 MGHRA, CDR2 YSYEKL. CDR3 DNA sequence: TGCGCCAGCAGCCAAGAGATAGTCACAGCTGGAAACACCATATATTTT. This encodes CASSQEIVTAGNTIYF.